A single sample is the source of the 25 T cell receptor beta chains below, sequenced in a study of blood T cells in healthy people across ages. Together with a sample-barcoded 5' primer, a J-beta primer mix was included in a second PCR lasting roughly 6 to 12 cycles. TCRdb re-analysed the 5' RACE reads in MiXCR, keeping a single row per CDR3 protein. The repertoire consists of some 710,000 distinct CDR3 sequences, with over 20% occurring once and the leading ten covering roughly 22%. Sequencing was performed on blood. The receptor set was obtained from a man aged 65 to 79 in good health.

This clonotype has a handful of counts. The V gene is TRBV18, the J gene TRBJ2-5, with TRBD2 as a possible D gene (5 bases). Matching the DNA end better, TRBJ2-7 makes the J call doubtful. CDR3 length: 14 residues. Germline V gene data show CDR1 as KGHSH and CDR2 as LQKENI. As DNA, the CDR3 is TGTGCCAGCTCACCCACGAGGGCTACTCACGAGCAGTACTTC. This encodes CASSPTRATHEQYF.

CDR3 region: CASSSSGTRTEAFF. For the CDR3, the DNA is TGTGCCAGCAGTTCCTCCGGGACCCGAACTGAAGCTTTCTTT. V gene TRBV12-3 or TRBV12-4 combines with J gene TRBJ1-1, with D perhaps matching TRBD1 (5 bases). With 4 bases removed from V and 5 bases from J, the gap between germline ends came to 14 bases. The CDR3 contains 14 residues.

This rearrangement joins TRBV3-1 to TRBJ2-7; no firm D call. Per germline, CDR1 LGHDT and CDR2 YNNKEL (reference sequence). The CDR3 totals 13 residues. V gave up 4 bases and J gave up 6 bases, with 13 bases separating them. The CDR3 DNA reads TGTGCCAGCAGCCGGAACGTAATGGGCGAGCAGTACTTC. Its translation is CASSRNVMGEQYF.

The rearrangement joins TRBV29-1 to TRBJ1-2, with D hard to call. This CDR3 comprises 13 residues. Germline CDR1 reads SQVTM; CDR2 reads ANQGSEA. V gave up 3 bases and J gave up 4 bases, with 12 bases separating them. For the CDR3, the DNA is TGCAGCGTTGACGTCCATACGGGCTATGGCTACACCTTC. Translating gives CSVDVHTGYGYTF.

This clonotype has a count of ten or more. The V call is TRBV12-3 or TRBV12-4, the J call TRBJ2-7, with D perhaps matching TRBD1 (5 bases). Trimming pared 6 bases from V and 7 bases from J, leaving 13 bases between. The CDR3 runs 12 residues. This CDR3 reads CASSQGPLEQYV. The CDR3 DNA reads as TGTGCCAGCAGCCAGGGTCCCTTGGAGCAGTACGTC.

This clonotype was counted between two and nine times. The chain uses TRBV24-1 and TRBJ1-5, with D tentatively TRBD1 (6 bases). In germline, CDR1 is KGHDR, CDR2 SFDVKD. This CDR3 region has 14 residues. The V end lost 4 bases, the J end lost 4 bases, and 10 bases lay between the germline ends. CDR3 sequence: CATSDGQQNQPQHF. Written as DNA, the CDR3 is TGTGCCACCAGTGACGGACAGCAGAATCAGCCCCAGCATTTT.

The CDR3 region is CASSLGWDRGRYEQYF. The CDR3 DNA sequence: TGCGCCAGCAGCTTGGGCTGGGACAGGGGCCGATACGAGCAGTACTTC. The rearrangement links TRBV5-1 to TRBJ2-7; 10 bases map to TRBD1. The V gene's germline CDR1 is SGHRS and CDR2 YFSETQ. V dropped 0 bases and J dropped 4; count of bases not matched to a gene: 7. The CDR3 totals 16 residues.

This clonotype was seen only a few times. Mismatch with germline at one junction end may stem from a read error. The chain recombines TRBV3-1 with TRBJ1-1, with D perhaps matching TRBD1 (6 bases). Germline V gives CDR1 LGHDT, CDR2 YNNKEL (reference sequence). The CDR3 spans 15 residues. The CDR3 DNA follows: TGTGCCAGCAGCCAACACCCAGGGGAGAACAGTGAAGCTTTCTTT. This codes for CASSQHPGENSEAFF.

In this sample, this clonotype turned up a few times. This chain uses TRBV7-9 with TRBJ1-1; D gene ambiguous. The CDR3 sequence is 15 residues long. Germline assignment: CDR1 SEHNR and CDR2 FQNEAQ (reference sequence). V dropped 2 bases and J dropped 3 bases, with 13 bases sitting between them. The CDR3 protein is CASSLPGSKDTEAFF. In DNA form, the CDR3 reads TGTGCCAGCAGCTTACCTGGTAGCAAGGACACTGAAGCTTTCTTT.

This chain uses TRBV2 with TRBJ1-3; tentative D call: TRBD1 (6 bases). CDR1 and CDR2 from the germline V gene are SNHLY and FYNNEI. V gave up 6 bases and J gave up 0 bases, with 15 bases separating them. CDR3 length equals 16 residues. CDR3 bases: TGTGCCAGCAGAAGGGACATTTTAAACTCTGGAAACACCATATATTTT. Translation gives CASRRDILNSGNTIYF.

Worth noting for this clonotype: A much larger clone sits a single nucleotide away, making a read error possible. This chain connects TRBV14 to TRBJ1-4; perhaps TRBD1 as D (6 bases). The length of the CDR3 is 15 residues. CDR1 and CDR2 (germline): SGHDN, FVKESK. The CDR3 bases are TGTGCCGGCAGCCAAGATCAGGGGACTAATGAAAAACTGTTTTTT. Its translation: CAGSQDQGTNEKLFF.

This clonotype has a handful of counts. The chain employs TRBV6-2 or TRBV6-3 and TRBJ2-3; 7 positions agree with TRBD2. This CDR3 has 15 amino acids. In germline, CDR1 is MNHEY, CDR2 SVGEGT. V shed 5 bases and J 2 bases; nucleotides not matched to a gene: 7. CDR3: CASSTSVGTTDTQYF. CDR3 nucleotide sequence: TGTGCCAGCAGTACTAGCGTTGGGACCACAGATACGCAGTATTTT.

This clonotype was found many times. This sequence joins TRBV12-3 or TRBV12-4 and TRBJ2-7; the D is unclear. Between the trimmed V and J ends, which lost 2 bases and 8 bases, there was a span of 10 bases. The CDR3 is 12 amino acids. CDR3 in amino acids: CASSLTPTKQYF. The CDR3 bases are TGTGCCAGCAGTTTAACCCCAACCAAGCAGTACTTC.

CDR3 nucleotide sequence: TGTGCCAGCAGAGGGGGTTCTGAAAAACTGTTTTTT. Translating gives CASRGGSEKLFF. The chain carries TRBV6-6 and TRBJ1-4, with D tentatively TRBD1 (6 bases). CDR1 is MNHNY and CDR2 is SVGAGI in the germline V gene (reference sequence). This CDR3 region has 12 residues. The V and J ends lost 6 bases and 7 bases respectively, with 9 bases between them.

This rearrangement joins TRBV5-1 to TRBJ1-1, with D perhaps matching TRBD1 (6 bases). Per germline, CDR1 SGHRS and CDR2 YFSETQ. Trimming removed 0 bases at V and 9 bases at J, with 15 bases between. This CDR3 region has 14 residues. CDR3: CASSLASGQGQAFF. DNA of the CDR3: TGCGCCAGCAGCTTGGCCTCGGGGCAGGGGCAAGCTTTCTTT.

The chain recombines TRBV10-3 with TRBJ1-3; maybe TRBD1 (6 bases). CDR1 is ENHRY, CDR2 SYGVKD, per germline. The CDR3 spans 14 residues. Trimming took off 6 bases at V and 4 bases at J, with 13 bases between the two ends. CDR3 sequence (DNA): TGTGCCATCAGCGAAACAGGGACGGGAAACACCATATATTTT. Amino acid sequence: CAISETGTGNTIYF.

The chain carries TRBV7-6 and TRBJ1-3; D is possibly TRBD1 (6 bases). Trimming took 0 bases from V and 0 from J, leaving 15 bases between them. There are 18 residues in the CDR3. CDR1 is SGHVS, CDR2 FNYEAQ, per germline. CDR3 in DNA: TGTGCCAGCAGCTTAGCGGTTGGAGGGGGGAACTCTGGAAACACCATATATTTT. This translates into CASSLAVGGGNSGNTIYF.

This clonotype has a count of ten or more. The chain uses TRBV20-1 and TRBJ1-1, with 11 bases matching TRBD1. This CDR3 comprises 15 residues. Germline V gene data show CDR1 as DFQATT and CDR2 as SNEGSKA (reference sequence). V was pared by 0 bases and J by 4 bases, with 4 bases of the junction left unmatched. In DNA form, the CDR3 reads TGCAGTGCTAGAGACCCCGGGACAGGGGGCACTGAAGCTTTCTTT. Translating it yields CSARDPGTGGTEAFF.

The CDR3 nucleotides are TGCAGCGCCGGGACAGGCGGTAGCACTGAAGCTTTCTTT. Translating gives CSAGTGGSTEAFF. The chain couples TRBV29-1 to TRBJ1-1; 8 bases map to TRBD1. After removal of 7 bases from V and 4 bases from J, the junction contained 8 bases not matched to a gene. Germline CDR1 reads SQVTM; CDR2 reads ANQGSEA. The CDR3 is 13 residues long.

This clonotype was seen ten or more times. This CDR3 reads CAGGQAGVVYNEQFF. In DNA form, the CDR3 reads TGTGCCGGAGGGCAAGCGGGAGTCGTCTACAATGAGCAGTTCTTC. The V call is TRBV7-2, the J call TRBJ2-1; 8 positions match TRBD2. This CDR3 comprises 15 residues. The V gene end was trimmed by 11 bases and the J gene end by 3 bases; junction bases not matched to a gene: 12. CDR1 is SGHTA and CDR2 is FQGNSA in the germline V gene.

The chain carries TRBV18 and TRBJ2-7; 12 bases are shared with TRBD2. The germline CDR1 and CDR2 sequences are KGHSH and LQKENI. This CDR3 is 16 amino acids long. Losses at the gene ends were 6 bases for V and 2 bases for J; bases not matched to a gene: 8. CDR3 DNA sequence: TGTGCCAGCTCTCCGCGGACTAGCGGGGCAACCTACGAGCAGTACTTC. Translated, it gives CASSPRTSGATYEQYF.

In its sample, this clonotype was seen many times. The chain links TRBV29-1 to TRBJ2-2, with D unresolved. The germline V gene encodes CDR1 SQVTM and CDR2 ANQGSEA. This CDR3 has 13 residues. Trimming left V 5 bases short and J 1 base short, with 8 bases between. CDR3 coding DNA: TGCAGCGTTCAGTGGGGGAACACCGGGGAGCTGTTTTTT. Residues: CSVQWGNTGELFF.

The chain combines TRBV19 with TRBJ1-2; TRBD1 aligns across 7 bases. The length of the CDR3 is 12 residues. The germline V gene has CDR1 LNHDA and CDR2 SQIVND (reference sequence). Trimming removed 3 bases from V and 8 bases from J; junction bases left unmatched: 3. The CDR3 loop is CASSIRGGGYTF. CDR3 nucleotides: TGTGCCAGTAGTATCAGAGGGGGCGGCTACACCTTC.

Only a few counts were recorded for this clonotype. V gene TRBV11-2 combines with J gene TRBJ1-5; D not certain. V was trimmed by 1 base and J by 2 bases, leaving 15 bases between them. This CDR3 has 17 amino acids. The germline V gene has CDR1 SGHAT and CDR2 FQNNGV. The CDR3 sequence is CASSLGTRRAGNQPQHF. As DNA, the CDR3 is TGTGCCAGCAGCTTAGGGACTAGACGGGCCGGCAATCAGCCCCAGCATTTT. Using reference TRBV11-2 and TRBJ1-5 for the parts outside the CDR3, the full variable domain is EAGVAQSPRYKIIEKRQSVAFWCNPISGHATLYWYQQILGQGPKLLIQFQNNGVVDDSQLPKDRFSAERLKGVDSTLKIQPAKLEDSAVYLCASSLGTRRAGNQPQHFGDGTRLSIL.

A word on this clonotype: At one of its ends the junction is not consistent with the germline gene, which may arise from a read error. V and J are TRBV12-3 or TRBV12-4 and TRBJ2-3; 7 positions agree with TRBD1. The CDR3 is made up of 15 amino acids. The CDR3 loop is CASSLAGEGTDAQYF. The CDR3 coding sequence is TGTGCCAGCAGTTTAGCGGGAGAGGGGACAGATGCGCAATATTTT.